This TCR beta chain was sequenced for a study of metastatic and nonmetastatic thyroid tumors. Study-wide background: Both malignant and benign thyroid patients supplied peripheral blood and tumor or nodule tissue samples, across which the repertoires of these patients were then compared. Study conclusions and caveats: It was reportedly found that TCR beta diversity was significantly higher in malignant thyroid tumors than in benign nodules, a difference seen in both blood and tumor samples.

How the authors handled the data: CDR3 was compared across clinicopathological groups, and the resulting differences were used to build a distant-metastasis classifier for papillary thyroid cancer. TCRdb re-analyzed the PCR reads through MiXCR. TCRdb assigned the V and J calls; the authors' analysis was not used. The sample has tens of thousands of clones, around 20% seen once; the top ten hold about two fifths. About this clone itself: As yet, its antigen is unknown.

The length of the CDR3 is 16 residues. Germline values: CDR1 MNHEY, CDR2 SVGEGT. V shed 5 bases, J shed 4 bases, and the junction held 11 bases outside the gene matches. Every patient was untreated before thyroid surgery. V is TRBV6-2 or TRBV6-3 and J is TRBJ2-5; 9 bases are a match to TRBD1. Sequenced input: blood. This receptor was obtained from a female donor with papillary thyroid cancer or a benign thyroid nodule (not recorded which). Some clones in this sample may be carry-over from other donors' samples. The CDR3 reads CASSTPGQGSIETQYF. The CDR3 DNA is TGTGCCAGCAGTACTCCTGGACAGGGGTCTATAGAGACCCAGTACTTC.